The 9 T cell receptor beta chains given below trace back to one sample, sequenced in a study of CD8 T cells in ankylosing spondylitis. TCRdb redid the calling of the 5' RACE reads with MiXCR, one entry per CDR3 protein. This table has about 130,000 distinct CDR3 sequences, about 6.5% appearing once. The specimen was blood, either unsorted or a sorted T cell fraction (not recorded which). Source of these receptors: a male donor with ankylosing spondylitis or in good health (not recorded which).

The chain carries TRBV11-2 and TRBJ2-1; 7 bases are a match to TRBD1. The CDR3 is 16 amino acids. V gave up 5 bases and J gave up 7 bases; unmatched junction bases: 14. Germline values: CDR1 SGHAT, CDR2 FQNNGV. The CDR3 DNA follows: TGTGCCAGCAGCCCCCCAGACAGGGTTTCGGGTAATGAGCAGTTCTTC. It yields the protein CASSPPDRVSGNEQFF.

This clonotype was counted many times. CDR3 sequence reads: CASSLGLAYEQFF. The DNA of the CDR3 is TGTGCCAGCAGCCTTGGACTAGCCTATGAGCAGTTCTTC. This chain connects TRBV7-9 to TRBJ2-1, with TRBD2 identical over 8 bases. This CDR3 is 13 amino acids long. Per the germline V gene, CDR1 is SEHNR and CDR2 is FQNEAQ (reference sequence). Germline trimming cut 5 bases from V and 8 bases from J; bases unmatched to any gene: 5.

This clonotype was recorded at least ten times. The chain links TRBV7-9 to TRBJ2-3; tentative D call: TRBD1 (6 bases). Germline loops: CDR1 SEHNR, CDR2 FQNEAQ (reference sequence). The CDR3 extends over 15 amino acids. V dropped 3 bases and J dropped 5 bases, with 15 bases sitting between them. Here the CDR3 reads CASSLTGVLRDTQYF. Written as DNA, the CDR3 is TGTGCCAGCAGCTTGACAGGAGTGCTACGAGATACGCAGTATTTT.

The table lists this clonotype with many counts. The V gene is TRBV7-9, the J gene TRBJ2-1; the D is unclear. Trimming removed 1 base from V and 9 bases from J, with 10 bases in between. The germline gives CDR1 SEHNR, CDR2 FQNEAQ (reference sequence). This CDR3 spans 13 amino acids. The CDR3 nucleotides read TGTGCCAGCAGCTTAGTGGCCCTTGGTGAGCAGTTCTTC. It encodes CASSLVALGEQFF.

This clonotype was counted many times. J is TRBJ2-7 and V is TRBV30; D might be TRBD1 (6 bases). Germline CDR1 and CDR2: GTSNPN and SVGIG (reference sequence). The CDR3 covers 14 residues. The V gene lost 3 bases and the J gene lost 0 bases, with 12 bases spanning the gap. CDR3 nucleotides: TGTGCCTGGAGAGCCGGGACACACTCCTACGAGCAGTACTTC. This codes for CAWRAGTHSYEQYF.

The table lists this clonotype with many counts. V gene TRBV29-1 combines with J gene TRBJ2-7; possible D gene TRBD1, 5 bases. Deletions cut 3 bases from V and 3 bases from J, with 6 bases between. CDR3 size: 11 residues. The germline CDR1 and CDR2 sequences are SQVTM and ANQGSEA. The CDR3 DNA reads as TGCAGCGTTGATAGGGGCTACGAGCAGTACTTC. Translation gives CSVDRGYEQYF.

Many counts were recorded for this clonotype. The V call is TRBV5-1, the J call TRBJ2-6; 9 bases align to TRBD1. After removal of 0 bases from V and 13 bases from J, the junction contained 5 bases not matched to a gene. This CDR3 region has 14 residues. Germline CDR1 reads SGHRS; CDR2 reads YFSETQ. CDR3 region: CASSLGDREGVLTF. CDR3 DNA sequence: TGCGCCAGCAGCTTGGGGGACAGGGAGGGAGTCCTGACTTTC.

This clonotype has ten or more counts. The J gene is TRBJ1-5, the V gene TRBV27; D is unclear. Germline loops: CDR1 MNHEY, CDR2 SMNVEV (reference sequence). The ends were cut back, 5 bases at V and 5 bases at J, with 16 bases in the middle. This CDR3 has 15 amino acids. The CDR3, as DNA: TGTGCCAGCAGTGCCGGGCCCTTCACCTATCAGCCCCAGCATTTT. Its translation is CASSAGPFTYQPQHF.

This clonotype was detected ten times or more. The V call is TRBV7-9, the J call TRBJ2-2; D remains unclear. The V gene lost 0 bases and the J gene lost 6 bases, with 5 bases spanning the gap. Germline V gene lookup returns CDR1 SEHNR and CDR2 FQNEAQ (reference sequence). This CDR3 is 13 amino acids long. CDR3 in amino acids: CASSLAWPGELFF. CDR3 sequence (DNA): TGTGCCAGCAGCTTAGCATGGCCCGGGGAGCTGTTTTTT. The full variable domain, in which reference TRBV7-9 and TRBJ2-2 provide the parts outside the CDR3, is DTGVSQNPRHKITKRGQNVTFRCDPISEHNRLYWYRQTLGQGPEFLTYFQNEAQLEKSRLLSDRFSAERPKGSFSTLEIQRTEQGDSAMYLCASSLAWPGELFFGEGSRLTVL.